The clone carrying this T cell receptor beta chain was counted ten times or more. Documented time point: newly diagnosed GD, antithyroid drugs for less than 3 months. The TCR library used RNA extracted from PBMCs. This entry is derived from a study of regulatory T cells in long-lasting Graves disease. According to the study, TCR beta libraries were built with iRepertoire HTBI primers and CDR3-region Arm-PCR. A single record per CDR3 protein comes from TCRdb applying MiXCR to the multiplex PCR reads. The profile shows some 490,000 distinct CDR3 sequences, approximately 12% of them singletons. The CDR3 is 15 residues long. The V segment lost 3 bases and the J segment 6 bases; nucleotides outside the gene matches: 8. Germline assignment: CDR1 SGHTA and CDR2 FQGNSA. This sample was shared with a second study, whose subject was T cells in Graves' hyperthyroidism and ophthalmopathy.

The clonotype comes from a woman in her 30s with Graves disease. This sequence joins TRBV7-2 and TRBJ1-2, with 9 bases matching TRBD1. The sequencing here drew on peripheral blood mononuclear cells (PBMCs), taken at new diagnosis, from a patient treated with antithyroid drugs. CDR3: CASSFVGWTGDGYTF. Here the CDR3 DNA reads TGTGCCAGCAGCTTTGTGGGGTGGACAGGGGATGGCTACACCTTC.